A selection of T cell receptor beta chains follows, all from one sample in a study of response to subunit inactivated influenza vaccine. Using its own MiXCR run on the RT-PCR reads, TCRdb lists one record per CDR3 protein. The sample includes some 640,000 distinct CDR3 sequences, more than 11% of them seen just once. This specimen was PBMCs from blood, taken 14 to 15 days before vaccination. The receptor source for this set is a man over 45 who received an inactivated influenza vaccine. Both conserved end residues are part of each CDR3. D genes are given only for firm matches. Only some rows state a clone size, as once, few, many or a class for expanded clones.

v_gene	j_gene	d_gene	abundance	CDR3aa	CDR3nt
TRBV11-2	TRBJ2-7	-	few	CASSLAGSRF	TGTGCCAGCAGCTTAGCGGGGTCGCGCTTC
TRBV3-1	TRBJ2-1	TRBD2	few	CASSESGEGEQFF	TGTGCCAGCAGCGAAAGCGGGGAGGGTGAGCAGTTCTTC
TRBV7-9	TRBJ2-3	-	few	CASSIDGTDTQYF	TGTGCCAGCAGCATAGACGGCACAGATACGCAGTATTTT
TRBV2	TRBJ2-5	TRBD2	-	CASSAWTAGDGETQYF	TGTGCCAGCAGCGCCTGGACAGCGGGAGACGGAGAGACCCAGTACTTC
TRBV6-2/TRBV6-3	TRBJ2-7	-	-	CASSYLAGAEQYF	TGTGCCAGCAGTTACTTGGCGGGCGCCGAGCAGTACTTC
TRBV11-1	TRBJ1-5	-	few	CASSFVLRSSTRDGWNQPQHF	TGTGCCAGCAGCTTTGTCTTACGGTCATCCACAAGGGATGGCTGGAATCAGCCCCAGCATTTT
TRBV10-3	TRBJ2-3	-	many	CAISGSRGDTQYF	TGTGCCATCAGTGGATCTAGGGGGGATACGCAGTATTTT
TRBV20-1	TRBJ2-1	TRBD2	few	CSARDRGGSGAEQFF	TGCAGTGCTAGAGATCGTGGTGGTAGCGGGGCTGAGCAGTTCTTC
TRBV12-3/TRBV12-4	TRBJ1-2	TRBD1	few	CASSRQGGYGYTF	TGTGCCAGCAGTCGACAGGGTGGCTATGGCTACACCTTC
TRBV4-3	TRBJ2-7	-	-	CASRPGFKTGLYEQYF	TGCGCCAGCAGGCCTGGTTTTAAGACAGGTCTCTACGAGCAGTACTTC
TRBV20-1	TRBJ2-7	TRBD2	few	CSARDELLASYEQYF	TGCAGTGCTAGAGATGAATTACTAGCGAGTTACGAGCAGTACTTC
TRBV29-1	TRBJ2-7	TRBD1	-	CSVLTGATSYEQYF	TGCAGCGTCCTGACAGGGGCGACCTCCTACGAGCAGTACTTC
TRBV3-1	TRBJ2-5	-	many	CASSQGIGETQYF	TGTGCCAGCAGCCAAGGGATTGGGGAGACCCAGTACTTC
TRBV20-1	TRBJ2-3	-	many	CSAIPTTGKGSTDTQYF	TGCAGTGCTATCCCAACCACAGGGAAGGGAAGCACAGATACGCAGTATTTT
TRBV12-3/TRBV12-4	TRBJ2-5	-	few	CASSFGGLQETQYF	TGTGCCAGCAGTTTTGGGGGCCTCCAAGAGACCCAGTACTTC
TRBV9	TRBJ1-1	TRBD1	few	CASSTRQGGYTEAFF	TGTGCCAGCAGCACTCGACAGGGTGGGTACACTGAAGCTTTCTTT
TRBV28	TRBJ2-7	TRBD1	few	CASSSPTIRQGNYEQYF	TGTGCCAGCAGTTCCCCCACCATTCGACAGGGGAACTACGAGCAGTACTTC
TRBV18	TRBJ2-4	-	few	CASSPPSLRDIQYF	TGTGCCAGCTCACCACCCTCTTTGAGGGATATTCAGTACTTC
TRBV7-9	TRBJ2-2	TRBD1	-	CASSTPGTGQLGELFF	TGTGCCAGCAGCACACCCGGGACAGGGCAACTTGGGGAGCTGTTTTTT
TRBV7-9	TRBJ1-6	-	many	CASSPLIGAYNSPLHF	TGTGCCAGCAGCCCGCTAATTGGGGCCTATAATTCACCCCTCCACTTT
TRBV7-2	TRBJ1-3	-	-	CASSLMGVYSGNTIYF	TGTGCCAGCAGCTTAATGGGAGTTTACTCTGGAAACACCATATATTTT
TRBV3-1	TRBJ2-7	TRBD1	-	CASSRGTGGEQYF	TGTGCCAGCAGCCGAGGGACAGGAGGCGAGCAGTACTTC
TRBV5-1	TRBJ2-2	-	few	CASSFWDGTGELFF	TGCGCCAGCAGCTTTTGGGACGGCACCGGGGAGCTGTTTTTT
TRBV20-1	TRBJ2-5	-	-	CSANRQGGETQYF	TGCAGTGCTAATCGGCAGGGCGGTGAGACCCAGTACTTC
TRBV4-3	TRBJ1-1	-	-	CASSQVRTNTEAFF	TGCGCCAGCAGCCAAGTACGAACGAACACTGAAGCTTTCTTT
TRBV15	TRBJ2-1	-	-	CATSNRGTPSYNEQFF	TGTGCCACCAGCAATCGTGGGACTCCCTCCTACAATGAGCAGTTCTTC
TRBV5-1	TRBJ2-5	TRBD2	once	CASCSGRSEETQYF	TGCGCCAGTTGTAGCGGGAGGTCCGAAGAGACCCAGTACTTC
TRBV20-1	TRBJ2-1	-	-	CSATGTSNEQFF	TGCAGTGCTACGGGGACCTCAAATGAGCAGTTCTTC
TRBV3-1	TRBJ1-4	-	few	CASRHTTNEKLFF	TGTGCCAGCAGACATACAACTAATGAAAAACTGTTTTTT
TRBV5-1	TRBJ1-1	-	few	CASSFVQPNTEAFF	TGCGCCAGCAGCTTCGTCCAACCGAACACTGAAGCTTTCTTT
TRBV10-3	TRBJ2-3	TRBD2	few	CAISEKRLAMYF	TGTGCCATCAGTGAAAAGAGACTAGCGATGTATTTT
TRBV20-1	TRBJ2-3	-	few	CSARDLGEGGTDTQYF	TGCAGTGCTAGAGATCTAGGCGAGGGAGGCACAGATACGCAGTATTTT
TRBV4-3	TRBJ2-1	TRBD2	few	CASSRNSGRTASYNEQFF	TGCGCCAGCAGCCGAAATAGCGGGAGGACTGCCTCCTACAATGAGCAGTTCTTC
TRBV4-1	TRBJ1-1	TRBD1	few	CASSQVQGVYTEAFF	TGCGCCAGCAGCCAAGTCCAGGGGGTGTACACTGAAGCTTTCTTT
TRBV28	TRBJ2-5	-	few	CASSDPFREETQYF	TGTGCCAGCAGTGACCCGTTCAGGGAAGAGACCCAGTACTTC
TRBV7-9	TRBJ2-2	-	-	CASSLGLAGRHTGELFF	TGTGCCAGCAGCCTGGGCCTGGCAGGGCGACACACCGGGGAGCTGTTTTTT
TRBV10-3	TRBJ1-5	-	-	CATRDSPNQPQHF	TGTGCCACGAGGGACTCCCCCAATCAGCCCCAGCATTTT
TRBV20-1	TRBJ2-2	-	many	CSARDVSGELFF	TGCAGTGCTAGAGATGTCTCCGGGGAGCTGTTTTTT
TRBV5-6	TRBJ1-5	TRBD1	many	CASSLEWAGGDNQPQHF	TGTGCCAGCAGCTTGGAGTGGGCAGGGGGTGACAATCAGCCCCAGCATTTT
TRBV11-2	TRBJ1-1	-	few	CASSLGRSMNTEAFF	TGTGCCAGCAGCTTAGGGCGGAGCATGAACACTGAAGCTTTCTTT
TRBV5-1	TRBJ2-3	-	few	CASRQGTSTDTQYF	TGCGCCAGCAGACAGGGGACTAGCACAGATACGCAGTATTTT
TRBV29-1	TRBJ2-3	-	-	CSVESGSVVTDTQYF	TGCAGCGTTGAGTCTGGGAGCGTAGTCACAGATACGCAGTATTTT
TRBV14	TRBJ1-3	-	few	CASSQEGQRLSGNTIYF	TGTGCCAGCAGCCAAGAAGGACAGCGCCTCTCTGGAAACACCATATATTTT
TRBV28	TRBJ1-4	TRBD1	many	CASITGVGEKLFF	TGTGCCAGCATAACAGGGGTGGGTGAAAAACTGTTTTTT
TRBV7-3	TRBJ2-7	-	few	CASSLAPNSAYEQYF	TGTGCCAGCAGCTTAGCCCCGAACTCAGCCTACGAGCAGTACTTC
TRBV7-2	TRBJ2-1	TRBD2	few	CASSYPAGRLNNEQFF	TGTGCCAGCAGCTACCCAGCGGGACGCTTAAACAATGAGCAGTTCTTC
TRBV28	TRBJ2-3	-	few	CASSFPSPLTDTQYF	TGTGCCAGCAGTTTCCCCAGCCCACTCACAGATACGCAGTATTTT
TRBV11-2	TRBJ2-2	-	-	CASSLDWTGELFF	TGTGCCAGCAGCTTAGATTGGACCGGGGAGCTGTTTTTT
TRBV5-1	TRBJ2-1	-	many	CASSLGSGYNEQFF	TGCGCCAGCAGCTTGGGAAGCGGTTACAATGAGCAGTTCTTC
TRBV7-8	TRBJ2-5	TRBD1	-	CASSMGQGGQETQYF	TGTGCCAGCAGCATGGGACAGGGCGGCCAAGAGACCCAGTACTTC
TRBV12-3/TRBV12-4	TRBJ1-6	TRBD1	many	CASSSHGQGAGSPLHF	TGTGCCAGCAGTTCCCACGGACAGGGGGCGGGTTCACCCCTCCACTTT
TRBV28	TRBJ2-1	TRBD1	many	CASSWGQGSYNEQFF	TGTGCCAGCAGTTGGGGACAGGGGTCCTACAATGAGCAGTTCTTC
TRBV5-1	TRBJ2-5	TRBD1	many	CASSPTGGRETQYF	TGCGCCAGCAGCCCAACAGGGGGCCGAGAGACCCAGTACTTC
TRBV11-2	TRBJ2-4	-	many	CASSLGAVGLAKNIQYF	TGTGCCAGCAGCTTAGGAGCGGTGGGTTTAGCCAAAAACATTCAGTACTTC
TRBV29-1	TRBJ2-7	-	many	CSVGSLGGSASYEQYF	TGCAGCGTTGGGTCCCTCGGGGGTAGTGCCTCCTACGAGCAGTACTTC